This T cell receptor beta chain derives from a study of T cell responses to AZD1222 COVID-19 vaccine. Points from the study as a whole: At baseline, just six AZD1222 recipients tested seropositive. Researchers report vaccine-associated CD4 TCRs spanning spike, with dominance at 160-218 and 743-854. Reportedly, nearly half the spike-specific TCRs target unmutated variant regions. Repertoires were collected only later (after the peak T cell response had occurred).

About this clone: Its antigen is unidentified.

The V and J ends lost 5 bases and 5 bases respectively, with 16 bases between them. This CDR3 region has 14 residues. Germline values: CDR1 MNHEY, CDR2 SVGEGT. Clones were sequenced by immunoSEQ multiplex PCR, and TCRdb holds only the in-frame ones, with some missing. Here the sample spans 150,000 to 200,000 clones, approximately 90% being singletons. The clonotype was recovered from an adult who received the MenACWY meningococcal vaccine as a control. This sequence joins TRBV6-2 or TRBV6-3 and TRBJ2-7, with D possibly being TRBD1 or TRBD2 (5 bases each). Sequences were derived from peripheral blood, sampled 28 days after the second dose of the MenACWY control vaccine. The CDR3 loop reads CASSEGRDPHEQYF. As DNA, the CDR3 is TGTGCCAGCAGTGAGGGCAGGGATCCCCACGAGCAGTACTTC.